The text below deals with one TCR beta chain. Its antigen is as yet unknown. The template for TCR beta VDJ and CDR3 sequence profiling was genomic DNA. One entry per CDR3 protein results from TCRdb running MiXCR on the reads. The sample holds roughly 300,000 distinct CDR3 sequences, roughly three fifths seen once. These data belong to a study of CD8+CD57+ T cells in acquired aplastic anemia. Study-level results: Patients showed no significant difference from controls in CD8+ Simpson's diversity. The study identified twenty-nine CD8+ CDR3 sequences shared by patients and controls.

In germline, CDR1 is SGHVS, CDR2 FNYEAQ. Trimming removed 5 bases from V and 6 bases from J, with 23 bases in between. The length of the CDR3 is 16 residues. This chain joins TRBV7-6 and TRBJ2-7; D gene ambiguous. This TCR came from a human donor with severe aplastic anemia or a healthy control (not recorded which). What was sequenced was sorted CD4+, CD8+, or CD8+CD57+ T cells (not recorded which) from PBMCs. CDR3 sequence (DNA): TGTGCCAGCAGCCCCTTTCGTGCAGACCCAGCCCGCGAGCAGTACTTC. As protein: CASSPFRADPAREQYF. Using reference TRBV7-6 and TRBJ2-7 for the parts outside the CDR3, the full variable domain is GAGVSQSPRYKVTKRGQDVALRCDPISGHVSLYWYRQALGQGPEFLTYFNYEAQQDKSGLPNDRFSAERPEGSISTLTIQRTEQRDSAMYRCASSPFRADPAREQYFGPGTRLTVT.